This TCR beta chain emerged from a study of beta chain features in type 1 diabetes. CD45RO/CCR7/CD25/CD127/CD95/CD27 separated CD4+ naive, central memory, regulatory and stem cell-like memory cells by sorting. Sort purity for all populations was recorded as exceeding 98%. The CDR3 length is 14 residues. The germline V gene encodes CDR1 LNHDA and CDR2 SQIVND (reference sequence). Between the trimmed V and J ends, which lost 7 bases and 0 bases, there was a span of 12 bases. cDNA synthesis used the whole RNA isolate, giving expressed TCRB sequences. Measured with immunoSEQ multiplex PCR; TCRdb has only the in-frame clones, and not every one. The sample has about 340,000 clones, about a tenth seen once. This clone appeared a few times. Its antigen is unidentified. General study findings and limits: TCRB CDR3s were moderately but significantly shorter in Type 1 diabetes patients in all four CD4+ subsets.

The chain carries TRBV19 and TRBJ1-2; D remains ambiguous. The TCR was taken from a young man with type 1 diabetes. The specimen was central memory CD4+ T cells from blood. In DNA form, the CDR3 reads TGTGCCAGTAAGAGGGTGGGAGCTAACTATGGCTACACCTTC. As protein: CASKRVGANYGYTF.